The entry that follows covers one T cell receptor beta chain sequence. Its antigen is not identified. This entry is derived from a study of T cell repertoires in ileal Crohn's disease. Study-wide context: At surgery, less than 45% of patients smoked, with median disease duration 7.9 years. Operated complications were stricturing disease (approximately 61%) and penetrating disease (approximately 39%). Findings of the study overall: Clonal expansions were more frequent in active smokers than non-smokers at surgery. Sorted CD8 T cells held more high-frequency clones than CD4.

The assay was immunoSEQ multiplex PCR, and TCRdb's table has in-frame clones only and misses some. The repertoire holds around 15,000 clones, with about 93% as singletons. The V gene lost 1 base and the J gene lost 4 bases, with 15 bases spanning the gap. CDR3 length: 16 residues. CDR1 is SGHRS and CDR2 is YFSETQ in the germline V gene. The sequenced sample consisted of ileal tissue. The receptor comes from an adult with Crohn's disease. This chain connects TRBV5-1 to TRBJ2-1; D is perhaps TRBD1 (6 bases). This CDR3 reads CASSLSVGTPYNEQFF. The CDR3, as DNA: TGCGCCAGCAGCTTGTCGGTCGGGACACCTTACAATGAGCAGTTCTTC.